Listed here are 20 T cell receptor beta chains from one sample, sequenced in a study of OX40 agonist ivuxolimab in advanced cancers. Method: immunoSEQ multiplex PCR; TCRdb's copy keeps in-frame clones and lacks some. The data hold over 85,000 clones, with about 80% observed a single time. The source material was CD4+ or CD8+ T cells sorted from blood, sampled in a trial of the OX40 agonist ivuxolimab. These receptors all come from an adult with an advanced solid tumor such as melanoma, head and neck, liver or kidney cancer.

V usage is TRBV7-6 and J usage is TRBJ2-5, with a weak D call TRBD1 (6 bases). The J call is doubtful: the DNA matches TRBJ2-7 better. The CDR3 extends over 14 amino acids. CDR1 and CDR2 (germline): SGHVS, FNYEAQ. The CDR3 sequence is CASSSGVSSYEQYF. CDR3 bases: TGTGCCAGCAGCTCAGGGGTGAGCTCCTACGAGCAGTACTTC.

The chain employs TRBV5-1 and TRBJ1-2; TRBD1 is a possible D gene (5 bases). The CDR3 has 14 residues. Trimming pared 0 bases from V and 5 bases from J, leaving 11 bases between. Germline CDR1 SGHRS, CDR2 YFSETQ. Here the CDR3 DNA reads TGCGCCAGCAGCTTGGATGGTGGGGCGTATGGCTACACCTTC. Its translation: CASSLDGGAYGYTF.

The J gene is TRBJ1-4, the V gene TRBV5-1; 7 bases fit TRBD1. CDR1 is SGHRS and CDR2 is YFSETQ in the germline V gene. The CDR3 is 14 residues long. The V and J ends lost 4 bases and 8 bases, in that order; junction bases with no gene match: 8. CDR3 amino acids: CASSETGVGEKLFF. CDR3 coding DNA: TGCGCCAGCAGCGAAACAGGGGTCGGGGAAAAACTGTTTTTT.

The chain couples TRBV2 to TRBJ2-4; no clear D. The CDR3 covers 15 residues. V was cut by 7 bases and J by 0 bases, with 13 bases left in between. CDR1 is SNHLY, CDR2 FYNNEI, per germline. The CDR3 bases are TGTGCCAGCAAATCCAGTGAACTAGCCAAAAACATTCAGTACTTC. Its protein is CASKSSELAKNIQYF.

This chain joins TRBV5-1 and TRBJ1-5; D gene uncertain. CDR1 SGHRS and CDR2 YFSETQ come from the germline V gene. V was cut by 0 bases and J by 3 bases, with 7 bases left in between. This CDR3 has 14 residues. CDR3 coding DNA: TGCGCCAGCAGCTTGGACGGCTCCAATCAGCCCCAGCATTTT. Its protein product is CASSLDGSNQPQHF.

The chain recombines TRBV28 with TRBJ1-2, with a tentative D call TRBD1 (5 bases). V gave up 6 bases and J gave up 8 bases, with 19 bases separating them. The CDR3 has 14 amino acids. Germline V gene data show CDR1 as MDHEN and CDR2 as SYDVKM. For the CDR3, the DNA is TGTGCCAGCAGCCGCCATGGCAGGGCATTCGGCTACACCTTC. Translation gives CASSRHGRAFGYTF.

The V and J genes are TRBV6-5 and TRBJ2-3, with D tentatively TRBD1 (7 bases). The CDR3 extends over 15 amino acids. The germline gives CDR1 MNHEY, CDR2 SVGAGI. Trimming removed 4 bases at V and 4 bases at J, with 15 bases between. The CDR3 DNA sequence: TGTGCCAGCAGTTCCGCGCTCAGGGGGGCAGATACGCAGTATTTT. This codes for CASSSALRGADTQYF.

CDR3: CASSLQQNTGELFF. DNA of the CDR3: TGTGCCAGCAGTCTACAGCAGAACACCGGGGAGCTGTTTTTT. The gene calls are TRBV7-3 and TRBJ2-2; D unresolved. CDR1 is SGHTA, CDR2 FQGTGA, per germline. V was trimmed by 6 bases and J by 1 base, leaving 9 bases between them. CDR3 length: 14 amino acids. Full variable domain (outside the CDR3, taken from reference TRBV7-3 and TRBJ2-2): GAGVSQTPSNKVTEKGKYVELRCDPISGHTALYWYRQSLGQGPEFLIYFQGTGAADDSGLPNDRFFAVRPEGSVSTLKIQRTERGDSAVYLCASSLQQNTGELFFGEGSRLTVL.

The DNA for the CDR3 is TGTGCCAGTAGTCCCGGGACAGGGGGCTCCTACGAGCAGTACTTC. It is translated as CASSPGTGGSYEQYF. The genes are TRBV19 and TRBJ2-7, with 11 positions matching TRBD1. V was clipped by 5 bases and J by 0 bases; unmatched bases: 3. The CDR3 runs to 15 residues. Germline V lookup: CDR1 LNHDA, CDR2 SQIVND (reference sequence).

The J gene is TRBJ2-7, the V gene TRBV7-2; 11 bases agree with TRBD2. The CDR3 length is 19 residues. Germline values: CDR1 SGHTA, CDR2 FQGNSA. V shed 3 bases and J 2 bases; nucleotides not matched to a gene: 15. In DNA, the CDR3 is TGTGCCAGCAGCTTGATGGAGGGGACGGGACTAGCGGCTCCCTACGAGCAGTACTTC. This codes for CASSLMEGTGLAAPYEQYF.

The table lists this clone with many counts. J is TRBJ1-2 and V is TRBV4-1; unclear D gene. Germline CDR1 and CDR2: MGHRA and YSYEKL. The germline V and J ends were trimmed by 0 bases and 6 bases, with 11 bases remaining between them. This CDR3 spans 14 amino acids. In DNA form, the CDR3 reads TGCGCCAGCAGCCAAGAAGGCCCTAGGAATGGCTACACCTTC. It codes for CASSQEGPRNGYTF.

CDR3 DNA sequence: TGTGCCAGCAGCTTAGAGGGACAGGGGAAGGTTAGTGAAAAACTGTTTTTT. This translates into CASSLEGQGKVSEKLFF. The V gene is TRBV7-7, the J gene TRBJ1-4, with 10 positions matching TRBD1. After removal of 1 base from V and 7 bases from J, the junction contained 9 bases not matched to a gene. Germline V gene sequence: CDR1 SSHAT, CDR2 FNYEAQ (reference sequence). The CDR3 is 17 amino acids.

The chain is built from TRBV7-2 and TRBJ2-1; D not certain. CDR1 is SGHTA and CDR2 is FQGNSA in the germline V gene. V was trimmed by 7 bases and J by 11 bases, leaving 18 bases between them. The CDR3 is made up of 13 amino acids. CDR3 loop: CASTTSLRVQQFF. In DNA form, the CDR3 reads TGTGCCAGCACCACTTCCCTCCGGGTTCAGCAGTTCTTC.

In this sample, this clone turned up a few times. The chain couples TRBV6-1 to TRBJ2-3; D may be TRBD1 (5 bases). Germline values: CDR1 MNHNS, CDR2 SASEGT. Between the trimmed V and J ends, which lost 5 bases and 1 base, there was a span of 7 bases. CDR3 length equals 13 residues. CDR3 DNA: TGTGCCAGCAGTCCACAGGGCACAGATACGCAGTATTTT. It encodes CASSPQGTDTQYF.

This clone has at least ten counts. The CDR3 coding sequence is TGTGCCAGCAGCTTAGGGACAGGGGCTTCACCCCTCCACTTT. Protein: CASSLGTGASPLHF. The chain employs TRBV7-9 and TRBJ1-6; 9 nucleotides agree with TRBD1. This CDR3 has 14 residues. Germline trimming cut 1 base from V and 9 bases from J; bases unmatched to any gene: 1. The germline CDR1 and CDR2 sequences are SEHNR and FQNEAQ (reference sequence).

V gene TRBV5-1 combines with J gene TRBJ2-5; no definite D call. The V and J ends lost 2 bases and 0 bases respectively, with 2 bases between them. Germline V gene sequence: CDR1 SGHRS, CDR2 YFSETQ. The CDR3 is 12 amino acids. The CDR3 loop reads CASSFNQETQYF. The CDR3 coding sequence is TGCGCCAGCAGCTTTAACCAAGAGACCCAGTACTTC.

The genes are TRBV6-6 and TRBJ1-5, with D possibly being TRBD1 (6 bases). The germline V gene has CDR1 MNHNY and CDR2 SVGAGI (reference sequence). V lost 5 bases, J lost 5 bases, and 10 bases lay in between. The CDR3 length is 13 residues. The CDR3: CASSKRQDQPQHF. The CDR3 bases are TGTGCCAGCAGTAAACGACAGGATCAGCCCCAGCATTTT.

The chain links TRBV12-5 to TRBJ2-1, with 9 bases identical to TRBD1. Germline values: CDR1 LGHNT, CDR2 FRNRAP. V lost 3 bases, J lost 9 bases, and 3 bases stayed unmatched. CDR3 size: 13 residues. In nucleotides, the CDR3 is TGTGCTAGTGGTTTAGGGACAGGGTTTGAGCAGTTCTTC. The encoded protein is CASGLGTGFEQFF.

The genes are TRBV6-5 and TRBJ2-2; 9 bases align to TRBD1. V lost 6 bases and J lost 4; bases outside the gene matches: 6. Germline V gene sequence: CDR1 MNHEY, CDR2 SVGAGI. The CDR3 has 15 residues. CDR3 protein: CASRGTGSSTGELFF. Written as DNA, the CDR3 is TGTGCCAGCAGGGGGACAGGGTCGTCCACCGGGGAGCTGTTTTTT.

CDR3 residues: CASSLRAGGYEQYF. The CDR3 DNA reads as TGTGCCAGCAGCTTAAGAGCGGGAGGATACGAGCAGTACTTC. The chain combines TRBV7-3 with TRBJ2-7; 9 positions match TRBD2. CDR1 is SGHTA, CDR2 FQGTGA, per germline. The CDR3 loop spans 14 amino acids. J gave up 4 bases and V 1 base, and 2 bases lay outside the gene matches.